This is a list of T cell receptor beta chains from one sample in a study of shared T cell receptors in the human thymus. Method: immunoSEQ multiplex PCR; TCRdb's copy keeps in-frame clones and lacks some. The sample has approximately 400,000 clones; about 95% are singletons. Sequences were obtained from thymocytes. These receptors were collected from a human donor. Each CDR3 is given with its conserved first and last residue. Each record gives: clone size, J gene, V gene, D gene, CDR3 protein, CDR3 DNA. The D gene is left open where the match is weak. Some rows mark clone size as missing; the rest say once, few, many or name a class of expanded clone.

-	TRBJ2-7	TRBV14	TRBD2	CASSQVGGLAGNEQYF	TGTGCCAGCAGCCAAGTGGGAGGACTAGCGGGAAACGAGCAGTACTTC
-	TRBJ2-3	TRBV6-5	-	CASSPLWGIADTQYF	TGTGCCAGCAGTCCCCTTTGGGGGATCGCAGATACGCAGTATTTT
-	TRBJ2-1	TRBV10-3	TRBD2	CAINTGTSGTNEQFF	TGTGCCATCAATACCGGGACTAGCGGGACGAATGAGCAGTTCTTC
-	TRBJ2-7	TRBV6-6	-	CASSSASLHPSYEQYF	TGTGCCAGCAGTTCGGCTAGCCTCCATCCTTCCTACGAGCAGTACTTC
-	TRBJ1-2	TRBV29-1	-	CSVEGPSYGYTF	TGCAGCGTTGAAGGACCTTCCTATGGCTACACCTTC
-	TRBJ1-5	TRBV10-2	TRBD1	CASSESGTEGYSNQPQHF	TGCGCCAGCAGTGAGTCAGGGACAGAGGGTTATAGCAATCAGCCCCAGCATTTT
once	TRBJ2-1	TRBV21-1	-	CASSGGSRVSYNEQFF	TGTGCCAGCAGCGGAGGGAGCAGGGTTTCCTACAATGAGCAGTTCTTC
-	TRBJ2-1	TRBV14	-	CASSQGVEWGYNEQFF	TGTGCCAGCAGCCAAGGAGTCGAGTGGGGGTACAATGAGCAGTTCTTC
-	TRBJ2-3	TRBV6-5	-	CASKEVGGGTDTQYF	TGTGCCAGCAAAGAGGTGGGCGGGGGCACAGATACGCAGTATTTT
-	TRBJ2-3	TRBV15	TRBD2	CATSRGRGNSTDTQYF	TGTGCCACCAGCAGAGGGCGGGGGAATAGCACAGATACGCAGTATTTT
-	TRBJ2-1	TRBV30	TRBD2	CAWSPPKPGPPEWGLAGRNNEQFF	TGTGCCTGGAGCCCCCCCAAACCGGGACCCCCAGAATGGGGACTAGCGGGAAGGAACAATGAGCAGTTCTTC
once	TRBJ2-1	TRBV7-3	-	CASSLERTTWGNEQFF	TGTGCCAGCAGCTTAGAGAGAACAACCTGGGGCAATGAGCAGTTCTTC
-	TRBJ2-5	TRBV28	-	CASRRLGAQYF	TGTGCCAGCAGGAGACTCGGGGCCCAGTACTTC
-	TRBJ2-7	TRBV19	TRBD1	CASSIVGQGAYEQYF	TGTGCCAGTAGTATAGTGGGACAGGGGGCTTACGAGCAGTACTTC
-	TRBJ2-3	TRBV6-5	-	CASSLRGRALDTQYF	TGTGCCAGCAGTCTGAGGGGGAGGGCATTGGATACGCAGTATTTT
-	TRBJ2-1	TRBV11-2	TRBD2	CASSLPGLGTYNEQFF	TGTGCCAGCAGCTTACCGGGACTAGGAACCTACAATGAGCAGTTCTTC
-	TRBJ2-1	TRBV18	TRBD2	CASSPTSGRPYNEQFF	TGTGCCAGCTCACCCACTAGCGGGAGACCCTACAATGAGCAGTTCTTC
-	TRBJ1-2	TRBV2	-	CASPPGRPGNINGYTF	TGTGCCAGCCCACCCGGTCGTCCGGGGAACATCAATGGCTACACCTTC
-	TRBJ2-1	TRBV7-9	-	CASSGRRGWSGTNNEQFF	TGTGCCAGCAGCGGGAGAAGGGGTTGGTCCGGGACAAACAATGAGCAGTTCTTC
-	TRBJ2-5	TRBV6-5	TRBD2	CASSYRAGGRETQYF	TGTGCCAGCAGTTACCGAGCGGGAGGGCGAGAGACCCAGTACTTC
-	TRBJ2-7	TRBV28	TRBD1	CASSLADRAHEQYF	TGTGCCAGCAGTTTGGCGGACAGGGCCCACGAGCAGTACTTC
-	TRBJ1-1	TRBV27	-	CASRTGLDMNTEAFF	TGTGCCAGCAGGACTGGACTGGACATGAACACTGAAGCTTTCTTT
-	TRBJ1-5	TRBV30	-	CAWGEGDNQPQHF	TGTGCCTGGGGCGAGGGGGACAATCAGCCCCAGCATTTT
-	TRBJ2-7	TRBV2	-	CASSASPSYEQYF	TGTGCCAGCAGTGCCTCCCCTTCCTACGAGCAGTACTTC
-	TRBJ2-7	TRBV4-2	TRBD2	CASSQSRASGHYEQYF	TGTGCCAGCAGCCAAAGCCGGGCTAGCGGACATTACGAGCAGTACTTC
once	TRBJ2-1	TRBV10-1	-	CASSQTIGVQFF	TGCGCCAGCAGCCAGACGATCGGGGTTCAGTTCTTC
-	TRBJ2-7	TRBV25-1	TRBD2	CASSERGVTYEQYF	TGTGCCAGCAGTGAACGGGGGGTAACCTACGAGCAGTACTTC
-	TRBJ1-2	TRBV14	-	CASSPQGNYGYTF	TGTGCCAGCAGCCCGCAGGGGAACTATGGCTACACCTTC
-	TRBJ2-1	TRBV5-4	-	CASSLGPVYNEQFF	TGTGCCAGCAGCTTGGGACCCGTATACAATGAGCAGTTCTTC
-	TRBJ1-1	TRBV7-2	TRBD1	CASSLGQGILGAFF	TGTGCCAGCAGCTTAGGACAGGGAATTTTAGGGGCTTTCTTT
-	TRBJ2-1	TRBV4-1	-	CASSQEGPGLRYNEQFF	TGCGCCAGCAGCCAAGAGGGCCCGGGACTTCGATACAATGAGCAGTTCTTC
-	TRBJ2-5	TRBV19	-	CASTVGSRGQQETQYF	TGTGCCAGCACCGTGGGCAGTCGGGGGCAACAAGAGACCCAGTACTTC
-	TRBJ2-7	TRBV7-9	TRBD2	CASSLKGLAGALYEQYF	TGTGCCAGCAGCTTAAAGGGGCTAGCGGGAGCGTTATACGAGCAGTACTTC
-	TRBJ2-2	TRBV7-7	-	CASSSRTGELFF	TGTGCTAGCAGCTCCCGTACCGGGGAGCTGTTTTTT
-	TRBJ2-5	TRBV19	-	CASSPPSLARIQETQYF	TGTGCCAGTAGTCCACCTTCGCTAGCGCGGATTCAAGAGACCCAGTACTTC